This TCR beta chain was profiled in a study of shared clonotypes between healthy human individuals. At the level of the study: Ranging from 18 to 49 in age, donors were a couple of women and three men. Per donor, three plates held CD4 naive cells, three held CD4 memory, two held CD8 naive and one held CD8 memory. The study's findings and limits: Large sequencing depth failed to make sorted-subset sequencing complete, rarefaction showed.

As to this clone: What it recognizes is unknown.

Germline V lookup: CDR1 SGHNT, CDR2 YYREEE (reference sequence). V lost 0 bases and J lost 5, with 9 bases in between. The CDR3 covers 15 residues. Per the original methods: Junction-only sequences without quality scores were provided by ImmunoSEQ, so filtering was different. Libraries were prepared by immunoSEQ multiplex PCR; TCRdb keeps only in-frame clonotypes and omits some of them. Clone size and V and J calls were adopted from that table, with D and trimming inferred from the DNA. The sample lists some 2 million clones; 85% to 95% were seen once. The TCR originated in a young man in good health. The specimen was naive CD4+ T cells sorted from blood. Subset of the sample: CD45RA+ positively selected. The V call is TRBV5-4, the J call TRBJ1-6; D is ambiguous. The CDR3 reads CASSLEYRNNSPLHF. CDR3 sequence (DNA): TGTGCCAGCAGCTTGGAATACAGAAATAATTCACCCCTCCACTTT.